One sample yielded the 28 T cell receptor beta chains listed below, sequenced in a study of spatial heterogeneity in lung cancer. TCRdb re-called the 5' RACE reads through MiXCR, storing one row per CDR3 protein. The sample has under 30,000 distinct CDR3 sequences; around 5.8% are singletons. As to time point: blood at routine non-recurrence follow-up after resection. Extraction of whole RNA from tumor, nontumor lung or frozen PBMC preceded unsorted sequencing. Source: PBMCs, taken at follow-up. The receptors originated from a male donor with early-stage non-small cell lung cancer.

This clonotype showed up many times. This chain links TRBV21-1 with TRBJ2-1; TRBD1 reflects the table's D call only, with no check against the DNA. TRBV21-1 is reported as a pseudogene. The CDR3 totals 12 residues. CDR3 in amino acids: CASVTRPNEQFF. The CDR3 nucleotides are TGTGCCAGCGTGACCCGGCCCAATGAGCAGTTCTTC.

There are many counts of this clonotype. Here the CDR3 DNA reads TGTGCCAGCAGCGTGGGACTTGAGGACGAGCAGTACTTC. Protein: CASSVGLEDEQYF. The chain uses TRBV9 and TRBJ2-7; possibly TRBD2 for D (6 bases). Trimming left V 2 bases short and J 5 bases short, with 11 bases between. Germline V CDR1 and CDR2: SGDLS, YYNGEE. This CDR3 has 13 amino acids.

This clonotype has a count of ten or more. Relative to the germline gene, one junction end is altered; a read error may explain this. The chain combines TRBV7-2 with TRBJ2-5; no clear D gene. The length of the CDR3 is 11 residues. CDR1 is SGHTA, CDR2 FQGNSA, per germline. The CDR3 DNA reads TGTGCCAGCAGCTTAGGACGGCATTGGTCCTTC. Its protein is CASSLGRHWSF.

This clonotype was found many times. V gene TRBV28 combines with J gene TRBJ2-5; possible D gene TRBD1, 7 bases. V gave up 7 bases and J gave up 3 bases, with 15 bases separating them. Per germline, CDR1 MDHEN and CDR2 SYDVKM. This CDR3 is built from 14 residues. The CDR3 nucleotides read TGTGCCAGCACCCCCCCAGGGGGGAAAGAGACCCAGTACTTC. This codes for CASTPPGGKETQYF.

This clonotype was recorded at least ten times. The gene calls are TRBV21-1 and TRBJ1-3; the table's TRBD1 call for D was not verified on the DNA. TRBV21-1 is classified as a pseudogene. The CDR3 is 20 amino acids. The CDR3, as DNA: TGTGCCAGCAGCGGACAGGGGGGACAGGGGCGCCCCCCACCTGGAAACACCATATATTTT. Residues: CASSGQGGQGRPPPGNTIYF.

The chain employs TRBV20-1 and TRBJ1-2, with no clear D. CDR1 is DFQATT, CDR2 SNEGSKA, per germline (reference sequence). The CDR3 sequence is 18 residues long. Trimming took 1 base from V and 0 from J, leaving 21 bases between them. The CDR3 DNA follows: TGCAGTGCTAGAGCCTCAAAAGGGCCTCTCTCCCCTAACTATGGCTACACCTTC. This sequence encodes CSARASKGPLSPNYGYTF.

The chain has TRBV7-9 and TRBJ1-4; a possible D gene is TRBD1 (6 bases). The CDR3 length is 15 residues. V was trimmed by 2 bases and J by 7 bases, leaving 14 bases between them. Germline V gives CDR1 SEHNR, CDR2 FQNEAQ (reference sequence). The CDR3 DNA reads TGTGCCAGCAGCTTAACAGGGCTGAGCACTGAAAAACTGTTTTTT. This codes for CASSLTGLSTEKLFF. Looking up the rest from reference TRBV7-9 and TRBJ1-4 gives the full variable domain: DTGVSQNPRHKITKRGQNVTFRCDPISEHNRLYWYRQTLGQGPEFLTYFQNEAQLEKSRLLSDRFSAERPKGSFSTLEIQRTEQGDSAMYLCASSLTGLSTEKLFFGSGTQLSVL.

The gene calls are TRBV9 and TRBJ2-2; D remains ambiguous. The germline V gene has CDR1 SGDLS and CDR2 YYNGEE. V was cut by 0 bases and J by 4 bases, with 10 bases left in between. The CDR3 is 15 residues long. The CDR3 DNA is TGTGCCAGCAGCGTAGGGATCGGTAGCACCGGGGAGCTGTTTTTT. Translating gives CASSVGIGSTGELFF.

This clonotype was detected a few times. The V call is TRBV6-2 or TRBV6-3, the J call TRBJ1-2; no clear D. From germline, CDR1 is MNHEY and CDR2 SVGEGT. Trimming took 6 bases from V and 5 from J, leaving 13 bases between them. The CDR3 runs 13 residues. CDR3 amino acids: CASSRPETYGYTF. The DNA for the CDR3 is TGTGCCAGCAGCCGGCCGGAGACTTATGGCTACACCTTC.

This clonotype showed up many times. The rearrangement joins TRBV10-3 to TRBJ2-3; TRBD2 aligns across 10 bases. The CDR3 spans 15 residues. Germline V gives CDR1 ENHRY, CDR2 SYGVKD. Unmatched junction bases numbered 4, after V lost 2 bases and J lost 5 bases. CDR3 DNA: TGTGCCATCAGTGAGAGGCTAGCGGGAGAAGATACGCAGTATTTT. It is translated as CAISERLAGEDTQYF.

This clonotype has more than one count but fewer than ten. The chain is built from TRBV9 and TRBJ2-5; 9 nucleotides align to TRBD2. The V gene end was trimmed by 2 bases and the J gene end by 2 bases; junction bases not matched to a gene: 4. The CDR3 contains 15 residues. Germline CDR1 reads SGDLS; CDR2 reads YYNGEE. Here the CDR3 DNA reads TGTGCCAGCAGCGTCCTAGCGGGAAGACAAGAGACCCAGTACTTC. Encoded protein: CASSVLAGRQETQYF.

The chain couples TRBV20-1 to TRBJ2-7, with D perhaps given as TRBD1 or TRBD2 (5 bases each). Germline CDR1 and CDR2: DFQATT and SNEGSKA (reference sequence). The CDR3 has 14 amino acids. The V gene lost 0 bases and the J gene lost 7 bases, with 16 bases spanning the gap. The DNA of the CDR3 is TGCAGTGCTAGAGATTATTCAGGGACGGGAGAGCAGTACGTC. Its translation is CSARDYSGTGEQYV.

The chain is built from TRBV9 and TRBJ2-2, with a weak D call TRBD2 (5 bases). The V gene's germline CDR1 is SGDLS and CDR2 YYNGEE. Trimming removed 0 bases from V and 0 bases from J, with 18 bases in between. CDR3 size: 19 residues. The CDR3, as DNA: TGTGCCAGCAGCGTAGACCTCCGGGGTGAGCGACCGAACACCGGGGAGCTGTTTTTT. Residues: CASSVDLRGERPNTGELFF.

In its sample, this clonotype was seen many times. The rearrangement joins TRBV7-9 to TRBJ1-2; 7 bases line up with TRBD1. The CDR3 has 11 residues. With V trimmed by 5 bases and J by 13 bases, 7 bases remained unmatched. Germline V gene lookup returns CDR1 SEHNR and CDR2 FQNEAQ (reference sequence). CDR3 residues: CASSATGSCTF. In nucleotides, the CDR3 is TGTGCCAGCAGCGCGACAGGGAGTTGCACCTTC.

V gene TRBV6-2 or TRBV6-3 combines with J gene TRBJ2-1; D may be TRBD2 (5 bases). The V and J ends lost 3 bases and 5 bases respectively, with 11 bases between them. The CDR3 runs 14 residues. Germline CDR1 reads MNHEY; CDR2 reads SVGEGT. The CDR3 loop is CASSYVRADNEQFF. The CDR3 DNA reads as TGTGCCAGCAGTTATGTGCGGGCGGACAATGAGCAGTTCTTC.

This clonotype came up many times. The chain has TRBV20-1 and TRBJ2-7; the D is unclear. CDR1 DFQATT and CDR2 SNEGSKA come from the germline V gene (reference sequence). Trimming shortened V by 0 bases and J by 0 bases, and 6 bases separated the two germline ends. The CDR3 covers 13 residues. The CDR3 spells CSARDSSSYEQYF. The CDR3 coding sequence is TGCAGTGCTAGAGATAGTAGCTCCTACGAGCAGTACTTC.

Ten or more counts support this clonotype. The chain joins TRBV25-1 to TRBJ2-7; no clear D. This CDR3 contains 17 residues. The V gene's germline CDR1 is MGHDK and CDR2 SYGVNS. V was cut by 8 bases and J by 1 base, with 24 bases left in between. CDR3 in DNA: TGTGCCAGCCAATTCCCCCTAGGGAATGAAGGTTCCTACGAGCAGTACGTC. Translation: CASQFPLGNEGSYEQYV.

This clonotype has ten or more counts. The V gene is TRBV7-2, the J gene TRBJ1-2; D might be TRBD1 (6 bases). This CDR3 spans 15 amino acids. Germline lookup yields CDR1 SGHTA and CDR2 FQGNSA. With 3 bases removed from V and 0 bases from J, the gap between germline ends came to 11 bases. The CDR3 DNA follows: TGTGCCAGCAGCTTCCAACAGGGACCTAACTATGGCTACACCTTC. Protein: CASSFQQGPNYGYTF.

This chain connects TRBV15 to TRBJ2-1; D ambiguous. CDR3 length: 13 residues. The ends were cut back, 3 bases at V and 6 bases at J, with 9 bases in the middle. The V gene's germline CDR1 is LNHNV and CDR2 YYDKDF (reference sequence). The CDR3 DNA reads as TGTGCCACCAGCAGCGAACTTAGCAATGAGCAGTTCTTC. Translated, it gives CATSSELSNEQFF.

This clonotype was seen more than once but under ten times. As DNA, the CDR3 is TGTGCCTGGAGTAGGGACCGCTTCTATGGCTACACCTTC. Its protein is CAWSRDRFYGYTF. The V call is TRBV30, the J call TRBJ1-2; possibly TRBD1 for D (5 bases). The V end lost 2 bases, the J end lost 4 bases, and 11 bases lay between the germline ends. Germline CDR1 GTSNPN, CDR2 SVGIG (reference sequence). CDR3 size: 13 residues.

This chain connects TRBV25-1 to TRBJ2-5, with D hard to call. Trimming shortened V by 0 bases and J by 2 bases, and 4 bases separated the two germline ends. The CDR3 has 13 amino acids. The V gene's germline CDR1 is MGHDK and CDR2 SYGVNS. The CDR3 sequence: CASSEYWQETQYF. CDR3 nucleotide sequence: TGTGCCAGCAGTGAATATTGGCAAGAGACCCAGTACTTC. The complete variable domain, with remaining parts taken from reference TRBV25-1 and TRBJ2-5, reads EADIYQTPRYLVIGTGKKITLECSQTMGHDKMYWYQQDPGMELHLIHYSYGVNSTEKGDLSSESTVSRIRTEHFPLTLESARPSHTSQYLCASSEYWQETQYFGPGTRLLVL.

This clonotype was observed many times. The chain combines TRBV28 with TRBJ2-1; 9 nucleotides match TRBD1. Germline lookup yields CDR1 MDHEN and CDR2 SYDVKM. The CDR3 extends over 16 amino acids. The J segment lost 6 bases and the V segment lost 3 bases, leaving 9 bases of the junction unmatched. CDR3 bases: TGTGCCAGCAGTTTTACCTTTTTACAGGGGGCCAATGAGCAGTTCTTC. Protein sequence: CASSFTFLQGANEQFF.

This clonotype was detected a few times. The rearrangement links TRBV20-1 to TRBJ1-2; TRBD1 aligns across 12 bases. J was trimmed by 0 bases and V by 5 bases; bases with no gene match: 4. The length of the CDR3 is 15 residues. CDR1 DFQATT and CDR2 SNEGSKA come from the germline V gene (reference sequence). Here the CDR3 reads CSAEGQGATNYGYTF. The CDR3, as DNA: TGCAGTGCTGAGGGACAGGGGGCTACTAACTATGGCTACACCTTC.

This clonotype appeared a single time. This may arise from a read error, as a much more abundant clone is one base away. This rearrangement joins TRBV7-8 to TRBJ1-4; D possibly corresponds to TRBD1 (5 bases). CDR1 is SGHVS and CDR2 is FQNEAQ in the germline V gene. The CDR3 length is 15 residues. V shed 5 bases and J shed 3 bases, with 13 bases lying between them. DNA of the CDR3: TGTGCCAGCAGCCTGGCCGGGACGCCTAATGAAAAACTGTTTTTT. This sequence encodes CASSLAGTPNEKLFF.

The CDR3 DNA reads TGTGCCAGCAGCCAAGAAAGCAGGGAAGGGGAAAAACTGTTTTTT. This codes for CASSQESREGEKLFF. This chain connects TRBV3-1 to TRBJ1-4; D is perhaps TRBD1 (5 bases). Germline V gives CDR1 LGHDT, CDR2 YNNKEL (reference sequence). This CDR3 is built from 15 residues. V lost 0 bases to trimming and J lost 8 bases, with 13 bases between them.

This clonotype was picked up many times. The CDR3 here is CASSVGTRNQPQHF. As DNA, the CDR3 is TGTGCCAGCAGCGTCGGGACGCGCAATCAGCCCCAGCATTTT. The chain recombines TRBV7-9 with TRBJ1-5; D is possibly TRBD1 (5 bases). Trimming removed 5 bases at V and 2 bases at J, with 10 bases between. From germline, CDR1 is SEHNR and CDR2 FQNEAQ (reference sequence). The CDR3 is 14 amino acids.

This clonotype has ten or more counts. V is TRBV4-2 and J is TRBJ2-5; a possible D gene is TRBD2 (6 bases). V was cut by 0 bases and J by 5 bases, with 13 bases left in between. From germline, CDR1 is LGHNA and CDR2 YNFKEQ. This CDR3 region has 15 residues. The CDR3 DNA is TGTGCCAGCAGCCAAGAGGGACTGCCTACGGAGACCCAGTACTTC. Translated, it gives CASSQEGLPTETQYF.

With regard to this clonotype: Germline and junction disagree at one end, which may indicate a read error. The chain carries TRBV7-3 and TRBJ2-1, with no clear D. Looked up from germline, CDR1 is SGHTA and CDR2 is FQGTGA. The CDR3 loop spans 16 amino acids. CDR3 in DNA: TGTGCCAGCAGCCCACTTGGGCGAAGCTCCTCCAATGAGCAGTTCTTC. Translated, it gives CASSPLGRSSSNEQFF.